This T cell receptor beta chain stems from a study of shared clonotypes between healthy human individuals (dated by TCRdb to the early 2020s). Regarding the study in general: A couple of women and a few men aged 18 to 49 years were included in the cohort. For each donor, CD4 naive and CD4 memory were each given three plates, CD8 naive was given two plates, and CD8 memory was given one plate. Blood TCR repertoires of about five healthy adults were deeply sequenced to estimate repertoire size and the extent of clonotype sharing between individuals. Different laboratories and diverse techniques were used to prepare libraries and sequence TCR repertoires, to increase sequencing depth and limit assay-specific biases. Between about 0.94 and 8.9 billion PBMCs per donor were obtained by leukapheresis.

TCR CDR3 regions were amplified from genomic DNA by multiplex PCR using the deep immunoSEQ assay. For each cell subset, the extracted genomic DNA was distributed evenly across all wells of several immunoSEQ 96-well plates, and each plate served as one replicate. For sorted subsets, roughly 200 ng of genomic DNA, equivalent to 25,000 to 35,000 T cell genomes, went into each replicate PCR. Purified libraries were measured with a Qubit 3.0 fluorometer, size-checked on a Bioanalyzer 2100, and measured again with the KAPA Library Quantification kit. Every immunoSEQ 96-well plate was sequenced on a separate single-read 150-cycle Illumina NextSeq 550 flow cell. Turning to the authors' computational methods: Because the immunoSEQ output included only junctional sequences and no quality scores, the filtering could not be the same as the filtering used for full-length reads. To assign V/J genes and CDR3, sequences were annotated against IMGT germline references using PyIR, a Python wrapper for IgBLAST v1.9. Reads with weak V/J assignments (E-value above 1e-6), missing CDR3, stop codons, out-of-frame junctions, or ambiguous translated residues were removed. V3J clonotypes were defined as sequences sharing the same inferred V gene, J gene, and CDR3 amino acid sequence. Percentage overlap between repertoires was calculated by dividing the number of shared unique clonotypes by the size of the smaller repertoire. Three approaches were used to assess repertoire richness: RTK rarefaction, the Chao1 estimator, and Recon v2.1 estimates of unobserved clonotypes. Generation probabilities for all TCRbeta clonotypes obtained by the gDNA method from a handful of donors were computed using OLGA. Sourced from immuneACCESS, this table was stored by TCRdb with only in-frame sequences that have V and J called. A share of the clones is absent; for the studies checked, an unresolved V gene accounts for under half, and the remainder has no known explanation. V and J calls and clone size are given by that table; D and trimming were obtained from the DNA. For this sample the table gives 2,500,000 or so clones, of which roughly 93% were detected only once. About 0.39% of the sample belongs to the ten largest clones.

Donors were healthy HIV-negative adults with no recently reported acute infections or vaccinations. Every donor was a Caucasian adult residing in Nashville, Tennessee, USA. CD4+ T cells were enriched by magnetic negative selection, after which naive cells were positively selected on CD45RA and the negative fraction was taken as the memory subset. After blood collection by leukapheresis, PBMCs were isolated using Ficoll-Histopaque density gradient centrifugation and then cryopreserved in the vapor phase of liquid nitrogen. Analytical flow cytometry was used to check the purity and quantity of every magnetically sorted T cell population. From each sorted fraction, genomic DNA was isolated and quantified by UV absorbance on a Nanodrop 2000c. The V end gives up 2 bases and the J end 4 bases, leaving 8 bases in the junction not matched to a gene. The germline V gene gives CDR1 as MGHRA and CDR2 as YSYEKL. Measured from the cysteine to the phenylalanine, the CDR3 is 15 residues long. CDR3 DNA is the only sequence kept; it has 45 bases, read in frame from the first base.

What the work shows at the level of the full study, not this receptor alone: Sampling was restricted to blood, and TCR repertoires in tissue are likely to differ from TCR repertoires in blood. Estimated clonotype richness was generally larger for naive than for memory subsets. Across several donors, approximately 5% of naive CD4, roughly 3.4% of naive CD8, approximately 2.5% of memory CD4, and under 0.45% of memory CD8 clonotypes were shared. Clonotypes shared by all four sorted-subset donors showed higher generation probabilities than non-shared clonotypes. The small number of donors limited the genetic and exposure-history diversity represented. Rarefaction of sorted-subset datasets indicated incomplete sequencing despite the large sequencing depth. Pairwise subsampling led to the expectation that sequencing depth would affect the degree of clonotype sharing among donors.

As regards this clone: The antigen it binds to is not known. No much larger clone is present one base from it, and per-base qualities are unavailable.

This chain is built from TRBV4-1 and TRBJ2-7; 7 nucleotides in the junction match TRBD2. This sequence originates from a man younger than 30 in good health. Some clones in this sample may be carry-over from other donors' samples. Specimen: naive CD4+ T cells from PBMCs. The meaning of the sample's cell subset or site label: CD45RA+ positively selected. The sequence in DNA is TGCGCCAGCAGCCAACCCACTAGCGCGGATTACGAGCAGTACTTC. Its translation is CASSQPTSADYEQYF.